This TCR beta chain was retrieved from a study of response to subunit inactivated influenza vaccine. Points from the study as a whole: It was the authors' suggestion that each seasonal influenza vaccination recruits few new T cells.

This CDR3 spans 15 amino acids. Germline CDR1 is SGHTA and CDR2 is FQGNSA. Trimming took 1 base from V and 7 from J, leaving 11 bases between them. TCRdb re-called the RT-PCR reads with MiXCR, one entry per CDR3 protein. Of more than 400,000 distinct CDR3 sequences in the sample, around 7.7% were seen once. A note on this clonotype: Its antigen is not known.

This receptor was obtained from a man aged 45 to 75 who received an inactivated influenza vaccine. The chain recombines TRBV7-2 with TRBJ1-6; D gene unclear. The specimen was PBMCs from blood, collected less than 30 months after vaccination. The CDR3 loop reads CASSLEGIGNSPLHF. CDR3 sequence (DNA): TGTGCCAGCAGCTTAGAGGGAATCGGCAATTCACCCCTCCACTTT.